The rows below give T cell receptor beta chains drawn from one sample of a study of beta chain features in type 1 diabetes. Repertoires were generated with immunoSEQ multiplex PCR, while TCRdb's copy carries only in-frame clones and drops some. The repertoire includes under 900,000 clones, 15% to 20% of them detected once, and 0.023% sits in the top ten. Sequencing was carried out using naive CD4+ T cells from blood. The receptors were gathered from a woman between 18 and 30 years old in good health. The CDR3 runs from the conserved cysteine through the conserved F or W. A D gene is named only where the DNA matches it firmly. Not all rows give a size; the values are once, few, many and, for expanded clones, a class.

.	14	TRBV28	few	TRBJ1-1	CASSFPGGRTEAFF	TGTGCCAGCAGTTTCCCCGGGGGGAGGACTGAAGCTTTCTTT
.	15	TRBV7-9	few	TRBJ2-2	CASSWTASNTGELFF	TGTGCCAGCAGCTGGACAGCTTCGAACACCGGGGAGCTGTTTTTT
TRBD1	12	TRBV7-2	.	TRBJ2-7	CASSQQGYEQYF	TGTGCCAGCAGCCAACAGGGGTACGAGCAGTACTTC
.	13	TRBV7-8	.	TRBJ2-2	CASRAGRTGELFF	TGTGCCAGCAGGGCAGGGCGCACCGGGGAGCTGTTTTTT
.	15	TRBV11-2	.	TRBJ1-1	CASSLLGVVNTEAFF	TGTGCCAGCAGCCTACTTGGGGTTGTGAACACTGAAGCTTTCTTT
.	13	TRBV19	.	TRBJ1-2	CASSIASLYGYTF	TGTGCCAGTAGTATAGCCAGTCTCTATGGCTACACCTTC
.	13	TRBV18	few	TRBJ2-3	CASSPQGTDTQYF	TGTGCCAGCTCCCCACAGGGCACAGATACGCAGTATTTT
.	11	TRBV2	.	TRBJ1-1	CASRDNSGAFF	TGTGCCAGCAGGGACAACAGCGGAGCTTTCTTT
.	14	TRBV5-1	.	TRBJ2-1	CASRDPQGNNEQFF	TGCGCCAGCCGAGACCCACAGGGAAACAATGAGCAGTTCTTC
.	15	TRBV4-2	.	TRBJ2-1	CASSQDGRRGDEQFF	TGTGCCAGCAGCCAAGATGGGCGTAGGGGGGATGAGCAGTTCTTC
.	13	TRBV4-2	.	TRBJ2-7	CASSQADSYEQYF	TGTGCCAGCAGCCAAGCTGATTCCTACGAGCAGTACTTC
.	12	TRBV11-2	few	TRBJ2-7	CASSLAGYEQYF	TGTGCCAGCAGCTTAGCAGGCTACGAGCAGTACTTC
.	13	TRBV7-6	few	TRBJ2-1	CASSLSSYNEQFF	TGTGCCAGCAGCTTAAGCTCCTACAATGAGCAGTTCTTC
.	16	TRBV28	.	TRBJ2-7	CASSFWASGALYEQYF	TGTGCCAGCAGTTTCTGGGCTTCGGGAGCGCTTTACGAGCAGTACTTC
TRBD1	11	TRBV20-1	.	TRBJ1-2	CSARKGAGYTF	TGCAGTGCTAGAAAGGGGGCTGGCTACACCTTC
.	14	TRBV9	few	TRBJ2-1	CASSVEPDHNEQFF	TGTGCCAGCAGCGTAGAGCCCGACCACAATGAGCAGTTCTTC
TRBD1	19	TRBV19	.	TRBJ2-1	CASSIDLMGWGTGNNEQFF	TGTGCCAGTAGTATAGATCTTATGGGATGGGGGACAGGAAACAATGAGCAGTTCTTC
.	15	TRBV13	.	TRBJ1-2	CASSLGGTVNYGYTF	TGTGCCAGCAGCTTAGGGGGGACGGTTAACTATGGCTACACCTTC
.	12	TRBV28	.	TRBJ2-5	CASSLVQETQYF	TGTGCCAGCAGTTTAGTACAAGAGACCCAGTACTTC
.	12	TRBV7-9	few	TRBJ2-7	CASSPVEREQYF	TGTGCCAGCAGTCCGGTGGAACGGGAGCAGTACTTC
TRBD2	14	TRBV25-1	few	TRBJ2-1	CASSVTSGSYEQFF	TGTGCCAGCAGTGTTACTAGCGGGAGTTATGAGCAGTTCTTC
TRBD1	14	TRBV27	.	TRBJ1-2	CASSLRGTGGWNTF	TGTGCCAGCAGTTTACGAGGGACAGGGGGCTGGAACACCTTC
.	15	TRBV5-4	.	TRBJ2-6	CASSLDVSGANVLTF	TGTGCCAGCAGCTTAGACGTGTCTGGGGCCAACGTCCTGACTTTC
.	15	TRBV11-2	.	TRBJ2-1	CASSVGNSPYNEQFF	TGTGCCAGCAGCGTCGGCAACAGCCCCTACAATGAGCAGTTCTTC
.	13	TRBV15	.	TRBJ2-2	CATSSQGTGELFF	TGTGCCACCAGCAGCCAGGGAACCGGGGAGCTGTTTTTT
.	14	TRBV7-2	.	TRBJ1-4	CASSPGRGSEKLFF	TGTGCCAGCAGCCCCGGACGGGGCAGTGAAAAACTGTTTTTT
TRBD2	15	TRBV19	.	TRBJ2-1	CASSIVSGSSYEQFF	TGTGCCAGTAGTATAGTGAGCGGGAGTAGCTATGAGCAGTTCTTC
.	14	TRBV19	few	TRBJ2-7	CASSRLPLGYEQYF	TGTGCCAGTAGCCGCCTCCCTCTCGGTTACGAGCAGTACTTC
TRBD1	12	TRBV7-2	.	TRBJ2-7	CASRDRESEQYF	TGTGCCAGCAGGGACAGGGAGAGCGAGCAGTACTTC
.	14	TRBV7-3	.	TRBJ1-1	CASSLRGLGTEAFF	TGTGCCAGCAGCTTAAGGGGGCTAGGGACTGAAGCTTTCTTT
.	11	TRBV25-1	.	TRBJ2-7	CASGGVYEQYF	TGTGCCAGCGGAGGGGTCTACGAGCAGTACTTC
TRBD1	16	TRBV6-5	few	TRBJ2-7	CASSYLSDRVPCEQYF	TGTGCCAGCAGTTACCTATCGGACAGGGTGCCGTGCGAGCAGTACTTC
.	13	TRBV7-3	.	TRBJ2-3	CASSLRLQDTQYF	TGTGCCAGCAGCTTAAGACTACAAGATACGCAGTATTTT
.	12	TRBV28	few	TRBJ2-1	CASSLWGSEQFF	TGTGCCAGCAGTTTATGGGGCTCTGAGCAGTTCTTC
.	12	TRBV28	few	TRBJ1-2	CASSVQGPGYTF	TGTGCCAGCAGTGTACAGGGCCCTGGCTACACCTTC
.	14	TRBV7-2	few	TRBJ1-5	CASSLDGTRQAQHF	TGTGCCAGCAGCTTAGATGGGACCCGCCAGGCCCAGCATTTT
TRBD2	15	TRBV11-2	.	TRBJ2-7	CASSFGAGGIYEQYF	TGTGCCAGCAGCTTCGGGGCGGGAGGTATCTACGAGCAGTACTTC
TRBD2	15	TRBV7-2	.	TRBJ2-1	CASSPPSGRAYEQFF	TGTGCCAGCAGCCCCCCCAGCGGGAGGGCATATGAGCAGTTCTTC
TRBD1	16	TRBV6-1	.	TRBJ2-5	CASSEVPGTGRETQYF	TGTGCCAGCAGTGAAGTACCCGGGACAGGGAGAGAGACCCAGTACTTC
.	10	TRBV6-6	few	TRBJ2-5	CASGPPAQYF	TGTGCCAGCGGGCCGCCGGCCCAGTACTTC
TRBD2	15	TRBV7-6	.	TRBJ2-1	CASSLPGLAAGEQFF	TGTGCCAGCAGCTTACCCGGACTAGCGGCCGGTGAGCAGTTCTTC
.	13	TRBV2	.	TRBJ1-1	CASRDEMNTEAFF	TGTGCCAGCAGGGACGAAATGAACACTGAAGCTTTCTTT
TRBD1	15	TRBV6-5	few	TRBJ1-1	CASSYEQGRKAEAFF	TGTGCCAGCAGTTACGAACAGGGGAGAAAGGCTGAAGCTTTCTTT
.	14	TRBV7-9	few	TRBJ2-7	CASSLSATAYEQYF	TGTGCCAGCAGCTTAAGCGCTACCGCCTACGAGCAGTACTTC
.	12	TRBV7-3	.	TRBJ2-1	CASSSGYNEQFF	TGTGCCAGCAGCTCTGGCTACAATGAGCAGTTCTTC
.	13	TRBV19	few	TRBJ2-2	CASSTIATGELFF	TGTGCCAGTAGTACAATAGCCACCGGGGAGCTGTTTTTT
.	17	TRBV21-1	.	TRBJ2-1	CASSNFTSGDRYNEQFF	TGTGCCAGCAGCAACTTCACTAGCGGGGATCGGTACAATGAGCAGTTCTTC
.	12	TRBV28	few	TRBJ1-2	CASSSEGGGYTF	TGTGCCAGCAGTTCCGAGGGGGGTGGCTACACCTTC
TRBD1	11	TRBV7-9	.	TRBJ1-2	CASSLARGYTF	TGTGCCAGCAGCTTAGCCAGGGGGTACACCTTC
TRBD1	14	TRBV18	.	TRBJ2-5	CASSPQTGEETQYF	TGTGCCAGCTCACCTCAGACAGGGGAAGAGACCCAGTACTTC
.	12	TRBV25-1	.	TRBJ2-2	CASLSYTGELFF	TGTGCCAGCCTATCCTACACCGGGGAGCTGTTTTTT
TRBD1	16	TRBV5-1	few	TRBJ2-5	CASTKTGTVFQETQYF	TGCGCCAGCACGAAAACCGGGACAGTCTTTCAAGAGACCCAGTACTTC
.	13	TRBV5-4	.	TRBJ1-1	CASSFTGSTEAFF	TGTGCCAGCAGCTTCACAGGGAGCACTGAAGCTTTCTTT